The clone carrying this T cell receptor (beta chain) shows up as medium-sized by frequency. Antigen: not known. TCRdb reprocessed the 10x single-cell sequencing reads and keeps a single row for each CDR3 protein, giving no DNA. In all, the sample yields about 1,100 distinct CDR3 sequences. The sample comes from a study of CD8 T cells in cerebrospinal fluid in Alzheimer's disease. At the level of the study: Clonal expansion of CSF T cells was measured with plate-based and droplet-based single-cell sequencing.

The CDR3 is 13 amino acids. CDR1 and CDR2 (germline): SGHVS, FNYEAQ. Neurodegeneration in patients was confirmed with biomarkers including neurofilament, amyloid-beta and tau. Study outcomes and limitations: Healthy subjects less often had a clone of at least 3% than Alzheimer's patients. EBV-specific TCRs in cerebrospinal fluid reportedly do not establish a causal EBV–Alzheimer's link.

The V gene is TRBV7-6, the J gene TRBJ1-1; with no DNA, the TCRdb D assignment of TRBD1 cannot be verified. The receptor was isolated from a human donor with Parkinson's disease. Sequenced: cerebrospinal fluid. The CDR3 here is CASRLQGNTEAFF.